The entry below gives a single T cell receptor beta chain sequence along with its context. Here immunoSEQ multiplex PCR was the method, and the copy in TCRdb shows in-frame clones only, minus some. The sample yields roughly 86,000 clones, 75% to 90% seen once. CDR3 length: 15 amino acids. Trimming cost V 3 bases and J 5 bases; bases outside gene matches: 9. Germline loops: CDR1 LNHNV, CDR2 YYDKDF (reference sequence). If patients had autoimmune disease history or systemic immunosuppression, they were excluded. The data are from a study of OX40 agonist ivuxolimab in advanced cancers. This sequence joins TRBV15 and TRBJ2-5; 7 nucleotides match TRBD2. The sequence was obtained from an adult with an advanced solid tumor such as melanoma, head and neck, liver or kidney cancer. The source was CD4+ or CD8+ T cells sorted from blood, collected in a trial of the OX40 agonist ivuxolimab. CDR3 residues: CATSRGGGSGETQYF. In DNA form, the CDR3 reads TGTGCCACCAGCAGGGGTGGCGGGAGCGGGGAGACCCAGTACTTC.